The 11 T cell receptor beta chains below were found in one sample sequenced in a study of shared clonotypes between healthy human individuals. Clones were sequenced by immunoSEQ multiplex PCR, and TCRdb holds only the in-frame ones, with some missing. The sample lists some 2,400,000 clones; under 97% were seen once. The sample was naive CD4+ T cells sorted from blood. Described subset: CD45RA+ positively selected. The origin of the receptors is a man aged 18 to 35 in good health.

This chain uses TRBV7-2 with TRBJ2-7, with TRBD2 matching over 9 bases. The germline gives CDR1 SGHTA, CDR2 FQGNSA. The CDR3 loop spans 16 amino acids. The J segment lost 3 bases and the V segment lost 2 bases, leaving 8 bases of the junction unmatched. The CDR3 coding sequence is TGTGCCAGCAGCTTAATTCCAGCTAGCGGGAACTACGAGCAGTACTTC. Protein product: CASSLIPASGNYEQYF.

Note on this clone: Within the sample, other DNA sequences also encode this same CDR3. The genes are TRBV5-1 and TRBJ2-7; D ambiguous. The V end was cut by 3 bases, the J end by 2 bases, with 9 bases between. The germline V gene has CDR1 SGHRS and CDR2 YFSETQ. This CDR3 region has 13 residues. The DNA of the CDR3 is TGCGCCAGCAGCTCCGGGCCCCCCTACGAGCAGTACTTC. Its translation: CASSSGPPYEQYF. Full variable domain (rest looked up from reference TRBV5-1 and TRBJ2-7): KAGVTQTPRYLIKTRGQQVTLSCSPISGHRSVSWYQQTPGQGLQFLFEYFSETQRNKGNFPGRFSGRQFSNSRSEMNVSTLELGDSALYLCASSSGPPYEQYFGPGTRLTVT.

J is TRBJ1-5 and V is TRBV2, with a tentative D call TRBD1 (5 bases). The CDR3 spans 16 residues. CDR1 and CDR2 (germline): SNHLY, FYNNEI. Trimming left V 4 bases short and J 0 bases short, with 13 bases between. The CDR3 sequence is CASSVWGTHSNQPQHF. The CDR3 nucleotides read TGTGCCAGCAGTGTATGGGGGACCCATAGCAATCAGCCCCAGCATTTT.

The chain has TRBV5-1 and TRBJ2-3; TRBD1 aligns across 12 bases. CDR1 and CDR2 from the germline V gene are SGHRS and YFSETQ. V lost 3 bases and J lost 4; bases outside the gene matches: 3. The length of the CDR3 is 15 residues. In DNA, the CDR3 is TGCGCCAGCAGCTCGGGACAGGGGGCTGCAGATACGCAGTATTTT. Encoded protein: CASSSGQGAADTQYF.

This clone was recorded only once. J is TRBJ1-1 and V is TRBV7-9; D remains unclear. CDR3 size: 15 residues. The V and J ends lost 6 bases and 0 bases respectively, with 14 bases between them. Germline CDR1 and CDR2: SEHNR and FQNEAQ (reference sequence). CDR3 nucleotides: TGTGCCAGCAGTGACGGGCGGGCCATGAACACTGAAGCTTTCTTT. Encoded protein: CASSDGRAMNTEAFF.

This rearrangement joins TRBV10-3 to TRBJ1-5; perhaps TRBD1 as D (6 bases). The V end lost 7 bases, the J end lost 0 bases, and 25 bases lay between the germline ends. This CDR3 has 19 amino acids. CDR1 is ENHRY and CDR2 is SYGVKD in the germline V gene. The CDR3 bases are TGTGCCATCACTCAAACGGGGGGCGGTTGTTCACCTAGCAATCAGCCCCAGCATTTT. Translating it yields CAITQTGGGCSPSNQPQHF.

This clone has a single count. The chain joins TRBV19 to TRBJ1-5, with D tentatively TRBD1 (5 bases). CDR1 LNHDA and CDR2 SQIVND come from the germline V gene (reference sequence). The CDR3 contains 13 residues. V lost 6 bases, J lost 4 bases, and 10 bases lay in between. CDR3 DNA: TGTGCCAGTAGCCCGGGACCAAATCAGCCCCAGCATTTT. It translates to CASSPGPNQPQHF.

The chain uses TRBV7-9 and TRBJ2-7; D remains unclear. The CDR3 is 13 residues long. CDR1 and CDR2 from the germline V gene are SEHNR and FQNEAQ (reference sequence). V was shortened by 0 bases and J by 5 bases, with 8 bases between the two germline ends. CDR3 protein: CASSLALNNEQYF. Here the CDR3 DNA reads TGTGCCAGCAGCTTAGCGCTAAACAACGAGCAGTACTTC.

J is TRBJ1-2 and V is TRBV5-1, with D unresolved. This CDR3 is 14 amino acids long. Germline V gene lookup returns CDR1 SGHRS and CDR2 YFSETQ. V was pared by 0 bases and J by 3 bases, with 9 bases between. For the CDR3, the DNA is TGCGCCAGCAGCTTGGGACCTGGGGACTATGGCTACACCTTC. Its protein product is CASSLGPGDYGYTF.

The gene calls are TRBV7-2 and TRBJ1-2; 8 positions match TRBD1. The V gene's germline CDR1 is SGHTA and CDR2 FQGNSA. The CDR3 length is 13 residues. Germline trimming cut 5 bases from V and 4 bases from J; bases unmatched to any gene: 3. The CDR3 DNA reads as TGTGCCAGCAGCAAAGGACAGGGCTATGGCTACACCTTC. Amino acids: CASSKGQGYGYTF.

A remark on this clone: At one end the junction does not follow the germline gene, possibly because of a read error. The sample carries other DNA sequences with the same CDR3. V usage is TRBV7-2 and J usage is TRBJ1-6; D gene unclear. CDR3 length: 15 amino acids. From germline, CDR1 is SGHTA and CDR2 FQGNSA. The CDR3 DNA reads as TGTGCCAGCAGCCTAGCTAGCTCCTATAATTCACCCCTCCACTTT. Its translation is CASSLASSYNSPLHF.